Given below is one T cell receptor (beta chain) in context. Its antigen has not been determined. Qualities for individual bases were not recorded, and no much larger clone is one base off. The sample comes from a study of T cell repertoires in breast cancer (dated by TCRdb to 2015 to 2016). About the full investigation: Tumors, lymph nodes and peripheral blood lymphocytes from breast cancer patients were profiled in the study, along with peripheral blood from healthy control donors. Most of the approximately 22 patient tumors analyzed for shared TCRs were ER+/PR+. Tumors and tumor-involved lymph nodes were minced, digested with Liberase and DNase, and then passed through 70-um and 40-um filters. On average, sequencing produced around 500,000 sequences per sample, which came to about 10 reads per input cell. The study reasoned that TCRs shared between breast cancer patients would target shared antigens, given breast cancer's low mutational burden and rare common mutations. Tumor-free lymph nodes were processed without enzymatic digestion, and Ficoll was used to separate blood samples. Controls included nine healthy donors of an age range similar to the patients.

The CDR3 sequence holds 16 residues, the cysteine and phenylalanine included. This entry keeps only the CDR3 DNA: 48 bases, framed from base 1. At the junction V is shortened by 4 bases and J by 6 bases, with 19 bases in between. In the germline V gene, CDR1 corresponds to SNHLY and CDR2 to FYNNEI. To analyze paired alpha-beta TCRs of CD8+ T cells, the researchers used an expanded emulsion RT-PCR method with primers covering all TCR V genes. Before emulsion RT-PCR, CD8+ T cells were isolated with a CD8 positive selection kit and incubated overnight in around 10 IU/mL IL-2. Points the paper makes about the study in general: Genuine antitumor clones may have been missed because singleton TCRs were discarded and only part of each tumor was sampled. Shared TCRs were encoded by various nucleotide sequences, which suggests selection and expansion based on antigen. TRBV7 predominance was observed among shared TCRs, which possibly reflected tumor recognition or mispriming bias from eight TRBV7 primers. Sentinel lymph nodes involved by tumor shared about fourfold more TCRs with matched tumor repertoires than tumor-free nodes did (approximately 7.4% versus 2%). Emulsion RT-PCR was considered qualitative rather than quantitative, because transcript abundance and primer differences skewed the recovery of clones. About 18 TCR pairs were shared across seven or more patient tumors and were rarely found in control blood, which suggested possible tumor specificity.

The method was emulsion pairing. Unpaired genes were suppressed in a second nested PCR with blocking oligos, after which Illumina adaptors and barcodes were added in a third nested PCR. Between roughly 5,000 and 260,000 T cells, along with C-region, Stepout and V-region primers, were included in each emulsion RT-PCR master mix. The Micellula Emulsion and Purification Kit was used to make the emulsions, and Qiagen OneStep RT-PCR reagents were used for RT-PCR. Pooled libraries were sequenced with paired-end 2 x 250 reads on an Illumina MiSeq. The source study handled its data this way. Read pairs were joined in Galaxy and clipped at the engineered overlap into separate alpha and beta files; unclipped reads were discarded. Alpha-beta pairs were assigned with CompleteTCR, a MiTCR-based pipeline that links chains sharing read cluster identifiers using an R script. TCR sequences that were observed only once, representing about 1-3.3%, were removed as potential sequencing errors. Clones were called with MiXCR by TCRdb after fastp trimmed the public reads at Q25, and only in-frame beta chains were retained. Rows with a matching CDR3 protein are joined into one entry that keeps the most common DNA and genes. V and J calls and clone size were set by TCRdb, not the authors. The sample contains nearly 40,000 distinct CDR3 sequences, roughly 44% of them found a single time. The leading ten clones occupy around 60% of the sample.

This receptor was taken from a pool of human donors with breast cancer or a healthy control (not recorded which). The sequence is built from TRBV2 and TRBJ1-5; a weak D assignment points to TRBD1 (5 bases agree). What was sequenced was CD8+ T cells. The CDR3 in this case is CASSVAQGGLGQPQHF. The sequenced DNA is TGTGCCAGCAGTGTTGCCCAGGGAGGGTTAGGTCAGCCCCAGCATTTT.